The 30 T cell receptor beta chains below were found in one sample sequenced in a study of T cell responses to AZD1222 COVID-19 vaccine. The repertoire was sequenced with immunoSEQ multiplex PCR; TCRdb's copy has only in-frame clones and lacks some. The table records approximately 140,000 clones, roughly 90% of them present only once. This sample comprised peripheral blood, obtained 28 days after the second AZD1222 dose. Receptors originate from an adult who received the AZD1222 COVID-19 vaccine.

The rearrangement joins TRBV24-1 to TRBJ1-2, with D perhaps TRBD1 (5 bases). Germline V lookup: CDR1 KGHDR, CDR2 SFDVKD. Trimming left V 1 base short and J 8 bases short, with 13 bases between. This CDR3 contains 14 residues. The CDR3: CATSDLILGEGYTF. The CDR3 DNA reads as TGTGCCACCAGTGATTTAATCTTAGGGGAAGGCTACACCTTC.

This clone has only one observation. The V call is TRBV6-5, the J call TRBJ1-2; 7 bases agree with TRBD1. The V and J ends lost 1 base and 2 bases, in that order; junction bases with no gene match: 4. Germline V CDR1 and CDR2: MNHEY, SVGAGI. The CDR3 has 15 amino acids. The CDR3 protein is CASSYYLTGNYGYTF. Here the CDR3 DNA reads TGTGCCAGCAGTTACTACTTGACAGGGAACTATGGCTACACCTTC.

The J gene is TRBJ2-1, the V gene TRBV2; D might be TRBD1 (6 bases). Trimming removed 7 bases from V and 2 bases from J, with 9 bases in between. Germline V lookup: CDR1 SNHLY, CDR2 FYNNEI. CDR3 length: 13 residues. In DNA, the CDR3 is TGTGCCAGCATGCCAGGGGCCTACAATGAGCAGTTCTTC. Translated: CASMPGAYNEQFF.

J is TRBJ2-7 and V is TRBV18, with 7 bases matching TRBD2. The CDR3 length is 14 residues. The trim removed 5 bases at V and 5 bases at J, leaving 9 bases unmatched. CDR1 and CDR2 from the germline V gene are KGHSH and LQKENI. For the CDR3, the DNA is TGTGCCAGCTCATGGAGCGGGGTTATGGACGAGCAGTACTTC. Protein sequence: CASSWSGVMDEQYF.

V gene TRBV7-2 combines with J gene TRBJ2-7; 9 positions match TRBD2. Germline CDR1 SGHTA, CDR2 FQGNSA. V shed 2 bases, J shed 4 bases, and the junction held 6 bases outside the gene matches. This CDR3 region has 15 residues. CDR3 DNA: TGTGCCAGCAGCTTATCGACTAGCGGAGCTTACGAGCAGTACTTC. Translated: CASSLSTSGAYEQYF.

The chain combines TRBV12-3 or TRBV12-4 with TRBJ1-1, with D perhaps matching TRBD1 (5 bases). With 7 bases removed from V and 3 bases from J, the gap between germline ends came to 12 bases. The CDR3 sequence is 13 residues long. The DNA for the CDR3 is TGTGCCAGCACCCTAGACAGATACACTGAAGCTTTCTTT. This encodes CASTLDRYTEAFF.

Here the CDR3 reads CASSELLAIAKNIQYF. DNA for the CDR3: TGTGCCAGCAGTGAACTACTAGCGATAGCCAAAAACATTCAGTACTTC. The genes are TRBV2 and TRBJ2-4; 7 nucleotides line up with TRBD2. Germline CDR1 SNHLY, CDR2 FYNNEI. This CDR3 region has 16 residues. V shed 2 bases and J 0 bases; nucleotides not matched to a gene: 4.

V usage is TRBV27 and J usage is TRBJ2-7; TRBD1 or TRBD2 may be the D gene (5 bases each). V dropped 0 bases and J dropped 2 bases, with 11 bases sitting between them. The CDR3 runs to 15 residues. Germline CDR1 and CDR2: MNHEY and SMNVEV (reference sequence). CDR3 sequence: CASSLSGTATYEQYF. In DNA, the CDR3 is TGTGCCAGCAGTTTATCCGGGACGGCGACCTACGAGCAGTACTTC.

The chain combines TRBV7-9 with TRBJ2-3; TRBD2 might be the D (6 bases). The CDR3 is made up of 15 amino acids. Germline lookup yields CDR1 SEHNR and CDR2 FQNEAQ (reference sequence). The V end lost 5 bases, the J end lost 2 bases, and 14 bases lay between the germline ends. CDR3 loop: CASSPGTRNTDTQYF. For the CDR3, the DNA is TGTGCCAGCAGCCCAGGGACTCGAAACACAGATACGCAGTATTTT.

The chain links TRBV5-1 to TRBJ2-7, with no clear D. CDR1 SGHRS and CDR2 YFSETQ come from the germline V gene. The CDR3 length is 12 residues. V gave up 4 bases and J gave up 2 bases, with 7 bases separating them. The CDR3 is CASSLYAYEQYF. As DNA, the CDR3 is TGCGCCAGCAGCCTATACGCCTACGAGCAGTACTTC.

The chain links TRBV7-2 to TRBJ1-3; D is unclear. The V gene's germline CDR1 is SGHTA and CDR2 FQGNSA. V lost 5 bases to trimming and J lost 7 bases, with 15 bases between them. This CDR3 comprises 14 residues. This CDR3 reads CASSPVGFTNTIYF. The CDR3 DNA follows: TGTGCCAGCAGCCCGGTCGGGTTTACGAACACCATATATTTT.

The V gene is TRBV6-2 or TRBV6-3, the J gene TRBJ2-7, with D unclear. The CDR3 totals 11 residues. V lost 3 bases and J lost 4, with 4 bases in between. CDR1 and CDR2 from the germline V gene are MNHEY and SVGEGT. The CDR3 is CASSYRYEQYF. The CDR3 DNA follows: TGTGCCAGCAGTTATCGGTACGAGCAGTACTTC.

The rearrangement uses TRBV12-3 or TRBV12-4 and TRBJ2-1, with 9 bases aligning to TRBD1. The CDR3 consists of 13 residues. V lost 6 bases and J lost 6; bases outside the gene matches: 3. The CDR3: CASSPTGGNEQFF. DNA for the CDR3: TGTGCCAGCAGCCCGACAGGGGGCAATGAGCAGTTCTTC.

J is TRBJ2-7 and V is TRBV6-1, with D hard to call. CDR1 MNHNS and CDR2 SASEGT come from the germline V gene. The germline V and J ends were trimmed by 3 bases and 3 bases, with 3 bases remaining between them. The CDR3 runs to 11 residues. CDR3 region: CASSEHYEQYF. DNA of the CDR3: TGTGCCAGCAGTGAGCACTACGAGCAGTACTTC.

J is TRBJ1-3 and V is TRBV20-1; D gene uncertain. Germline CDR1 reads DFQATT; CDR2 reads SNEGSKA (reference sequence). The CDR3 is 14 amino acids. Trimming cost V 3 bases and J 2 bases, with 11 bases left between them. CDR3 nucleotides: TGCAGTGCTAGTGACCAGGTGACTGGAAACACCATATATTTT. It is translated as CSASDQVTGNTIYF.

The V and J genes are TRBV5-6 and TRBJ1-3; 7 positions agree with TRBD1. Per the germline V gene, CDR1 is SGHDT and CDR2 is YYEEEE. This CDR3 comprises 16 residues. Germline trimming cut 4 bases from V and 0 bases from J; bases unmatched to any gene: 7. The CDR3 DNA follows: TGTGCCAGCAGCGGAGAGACAGGGCGCTCTGGAAACACCATATATTTT. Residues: CASSGETGRSGNTIYF.

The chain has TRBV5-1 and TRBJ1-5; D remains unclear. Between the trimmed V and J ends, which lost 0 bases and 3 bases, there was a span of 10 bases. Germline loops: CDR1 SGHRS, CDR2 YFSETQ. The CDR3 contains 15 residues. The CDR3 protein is CASSLGGVNNQPQHF. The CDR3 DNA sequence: TGCGCCAGCAGCTTGGGAGGAGTCAACAATCAGCCCCAGCATTTT. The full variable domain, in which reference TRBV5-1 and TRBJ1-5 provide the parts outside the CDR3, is KAGVTQTPRYLIKTRGQQVTLSCSPISGHRSVSWYQQTPGQGLQFLFEYFSETQRNKGNFPGRFSGRQFSNSRSEMNVSTLELGDSALYLCASSLGGVNNQPQHFGDGTRLSIL.

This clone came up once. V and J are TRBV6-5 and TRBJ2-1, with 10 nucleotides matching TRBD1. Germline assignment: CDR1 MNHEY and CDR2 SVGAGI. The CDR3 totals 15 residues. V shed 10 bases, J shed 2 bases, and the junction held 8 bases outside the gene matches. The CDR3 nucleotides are TGTGCCACCGCAGAGGGACAGGGGCCCTACAATGAGCAGTTCTTC. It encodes CATAEGQGPYNEQFF.

CDR3 bases: TGCGCCAGCAGCTTGGTATTTGGGACTAGTAGCGAGCAGTTCTTC. Translating gives CASSLVFGTSSEQFF. The chain has TRBV5-1 and TRBJ2-1, with 8 bases identical to TRBD2. Germline CDR1 SGHRS, CDR2 YFSETQ. The CDR3 is made up of 15 amino acids. Trimming removed 0 bases from V and 10 bases from J; junction bases left unmatched: 9.

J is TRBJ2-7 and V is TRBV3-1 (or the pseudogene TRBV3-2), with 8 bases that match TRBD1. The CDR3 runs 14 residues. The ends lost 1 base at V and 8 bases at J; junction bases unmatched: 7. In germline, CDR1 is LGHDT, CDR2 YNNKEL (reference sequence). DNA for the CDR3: TGTGCCAGCAGCCAAGCAGGGGGCGGTCAGAAGCAGTACTTC. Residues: CASSQAGGGQKQYF.

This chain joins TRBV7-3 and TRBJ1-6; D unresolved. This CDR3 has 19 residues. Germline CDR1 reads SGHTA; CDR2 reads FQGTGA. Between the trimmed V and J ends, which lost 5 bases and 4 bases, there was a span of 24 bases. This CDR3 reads CASSSTRETLPPYNSPLHF. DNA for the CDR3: TGTGCCAGCAGCAGCACCCGGGAGACTCTACCTCCTTATAATTCACCCCTCCACTTT.

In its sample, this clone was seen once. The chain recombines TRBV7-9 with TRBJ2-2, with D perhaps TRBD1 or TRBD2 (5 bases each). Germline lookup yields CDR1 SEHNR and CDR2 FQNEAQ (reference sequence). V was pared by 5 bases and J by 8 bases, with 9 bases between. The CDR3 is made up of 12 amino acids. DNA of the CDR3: TGTGCCAGCAGCCCAGGGACGGGGGAGCTGTTTTTT. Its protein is CASSPGTGELFF. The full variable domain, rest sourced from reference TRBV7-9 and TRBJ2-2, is DTGVSQNPRHKITKRGQNVTFRCDPISEHNRLYWYRQTLGQGPEFLTYFQNEAQLEKSRLLSDRFSAERPKGSFSTLEIQRTEQGDSAMYLCASSPGTGELFFGEGSRLTVL.

CDR3 bases: TGCGCCAGCAGCTTGTCATGGGACGGATCCTACGAGCAGTACTTC. It codes for CASSLSWDGSYEQYF. The J gene is TRBJ2-7, the V gene TRBV5-1; D tentatively fits TRBD1 or TRBD2 (5 bases each). From germline, CDR1 is SGHRS and CDR2 YFSETQ. V was shortened by 1 base and J by 1 base, with 12 bases between the two germline ends. CDR3 size: 15 residues.

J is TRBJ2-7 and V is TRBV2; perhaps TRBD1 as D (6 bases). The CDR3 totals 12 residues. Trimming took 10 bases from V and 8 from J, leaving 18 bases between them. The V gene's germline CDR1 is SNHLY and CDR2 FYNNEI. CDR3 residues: CANLPTQGQQYF. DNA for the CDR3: TGTGCCAACCTACCGACACAGGGTCAGCAGTACTTC.

In DNA, the CDR3 is TGTGCCAGCAGCGTATCGGGGAGGGGCAGTACGGGTGAAGCTTTCTTT. This gives the protein CASSVSGRGSTGEAFF. The chain employs TRBV9 and TRBJ1-1, with D perhaps TRBD1 (5 bases). CDR3 length: 16 amino acids. The germline V gene has CDR1 SGDLS and CDR2 YYNGEE. V was shortened by 1 base and J by 7 bases, with 20 bases between the two germline ends.

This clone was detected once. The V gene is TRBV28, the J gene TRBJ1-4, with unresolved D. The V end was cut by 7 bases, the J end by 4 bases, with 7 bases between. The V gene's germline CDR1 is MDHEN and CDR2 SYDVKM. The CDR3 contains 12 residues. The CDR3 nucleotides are TGTGCCAGCATTGGAAATAATGAAAAACTGTTTTTT. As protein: CASIGNNEKLFF.

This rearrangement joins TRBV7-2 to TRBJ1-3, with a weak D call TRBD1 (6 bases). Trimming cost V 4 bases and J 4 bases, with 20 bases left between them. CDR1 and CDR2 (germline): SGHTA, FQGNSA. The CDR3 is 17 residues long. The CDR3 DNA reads TGTGCCAGCAGCTCCCCCACAGGGCCCATTTCAGGAAACACCATATATTTT. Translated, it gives CASSSPTGPISGNTIYF.

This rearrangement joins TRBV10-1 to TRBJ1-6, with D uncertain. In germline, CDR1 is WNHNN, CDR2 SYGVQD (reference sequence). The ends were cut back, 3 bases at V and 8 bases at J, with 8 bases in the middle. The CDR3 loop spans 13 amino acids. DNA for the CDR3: TGCGCCAGCAGTGAACAAACCGATTCACCCCTCCACTTT. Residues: CASSEQTDSPLHF.

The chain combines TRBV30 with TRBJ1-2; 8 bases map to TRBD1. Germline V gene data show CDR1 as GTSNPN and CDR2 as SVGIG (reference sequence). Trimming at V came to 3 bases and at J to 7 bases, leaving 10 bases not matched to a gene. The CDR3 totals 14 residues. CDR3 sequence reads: CAWRRDRTFSGYTF. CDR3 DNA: TGTGCCTGGAGGAGGGACAGGACCTTTTCTGGCTACACCTTC. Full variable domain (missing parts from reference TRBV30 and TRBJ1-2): SQTIHQWPATLVQPVGSPLSLECTVEGTSNPNLYWYRQAAGRGLQLLFYSVGIGQISSEVPQNLSASRPQDRQFILSSKKLLLSDSGFYLCAWRRDRTFSGYTFGSGTRLTVV.

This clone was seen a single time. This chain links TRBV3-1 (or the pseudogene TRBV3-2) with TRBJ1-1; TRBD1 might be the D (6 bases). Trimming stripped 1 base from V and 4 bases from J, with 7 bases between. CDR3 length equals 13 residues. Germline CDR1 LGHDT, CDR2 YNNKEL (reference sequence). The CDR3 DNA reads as TGTGCCAGCAGCCAAGCCAGGGGCACTGAAGCTTTCTTT. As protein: CASSQARGTEAFF.